A selection of T cell receptor beta chains follows, all from one sample in a study of T cell responses to AZD1222 COVID-19 vaccine. Sequenced by immunoSEQ multiplex PCR; TCRdb stores in-frame clones only, minus some. The table shows approximately 120,000 clones, with around 88% occurring only once. The source was peripheral blood, collected on day 0 of MenACWY control vaccination. The receptors shown here come from an adult in good health. CDR3s include the opening cysteine and the closing phenylalanine or tryptophan. D genes are given only for firm matches. Rows give clone size only sometimes, using once, few, many, or a class for an expanded clone.

cdr3_nt cdr3_aa d_call clone_size j_call v_call
TGTGCCAGCAGTTTATGGTTCGGGCTCTCTGGGGCCAACGTCCTGACTTTC CASSLWFGLSGANVLTF - once TRBJ2-6 TRBV27
TGTGCCAGCAGTCCGGGACTGGACGTTAGGGAGCAGTTCTTC CASSPGLDVREQFF - - TRBJ2-1 TRBV6-4
TGTGCTAGTGGTTTGGTCCTTGGGACAGGGCAAAAAAACATTCAGTACTTC CASGLVLGTGQKNIQYF TRBD1 once TRBJ2-4 TRBV12-5
TGTGCCAGCAGCTTGGGACAGGGCTACACCTTC CASSLGQGYTF - few TRBJ1-2 TRBV5-4
TGTGCCAGCAGCTTAAGAGAAGGTAGCGGCTTCAATGAGCAGTTCTTC CASSLREGSGFNEQFF - - TRBJ2-1 TRBV7-3
TGTGCCAGCAGTGACTCGGGTACCGGGGAGCTGTTTTTT CASSDSGTGELFF - few TRBJ2-2 TRBV6-4
TGTGCCAGCAGCTCCCAAACAGGGGTGAACACTGAAGCTTTCTTT CASSSQTGVNTEAFF TRBD1 - TRBJ1-1 TRBV9
TGTGCCAGCCGAAGGGACACCACTAACTATGGCTACACCTTC CASRRDTTNYGYTF - - TRBJ1-2 TRBV2
TGTGCCAGCAGCCAAGTGGCTAGCGGAATACGGAGCACAAATGAGCAGTTCTTC CASSQVASGIRSTNEQFF TRBD2 - TRBJ2-1 TRBV4-2
TGTGCCAGCAGTGGGCTCTTTGGTCAGCCCCAGCATTTT CASSGLFGQPQHF - - TRBJ1-5 TRBV25-1
TGTGCCAGCAGCTTAGATCAGGGAGGGACTATAAGGAACACTGAAGCTTTCTTT CASSLDQGGTIRNTEAFF - - TRBJ1-1 TRBV11-3
TGTGCCAGCTTGAGTGCGGGAGTAGTATATACGCAGTATTTT CASLSAGVVYTQYF TRBD2 - TRBJ2-3 TRBV5-8
TGTGCCAGCGGACAGGCGACCTTCTATGGCTACACCTTC CASGQATFYGYTF TRBD1 - TRBJ1-2 TRBV12-3/TRBV12-4
TGTGCCAGCAGCTTAAAGAGCGGGCCCCAAGGGGGCAATGAGCAGTTCTTC CASSLKSGPQGGNEQFF - - TRBJ2-1 TRBV7-2
TGTGCCAGCAGCTTGGCGCCGGACTACGAGCAGTACTTC CASSLAPDYEQYF - - TRBJ2-7 TRBV5-5
TGTGCCAGCAGCTCTCCGGGTGAGCAGTTCTTC CASSSPGEQFF - - TRBJ2-1 TRBV21-1
TGTGCCAGCAGTTACAACAGGAACACTGAAGCTTTCTTT CASSYNRNTEAFF - - TRBJ1-1 TRBV6-2/TRBV6-3
TGTGCCAGCAGTTTAATGGGACTAGCGGGAGGTGGAGAGACCCAGTACTTC CASSLMGLAGGGETQYF TRBD2 - TRBJ2-5 TRBV27
TGTGCCAGCAGCTTAGGGCCTAGCGCTTACAATGAGCAGTTCTTC CASSLGPSAYNEQFF - - TRBJ2-1 TRBV7-2
TGTGCCAGCAGCTTAAATTCCGGGACCACCGGGGAGCTGTTTTTT CASSLNSGTTGELFF - - TRBJ2-2 TRBV11-1
TGTGCCAGCAGTCCCCCCCGTGACAGGGAGTATGGCTACACCTTC CASSPPRDREYGYTF TRBD1 once TRBJ1-2 TRBV6-6
TGTGCCAGCAGTTCCGGACAGGGGGACACTGAAGCTTTCTTT CASSSGQGDTEAFF TRBD1 - TRBJ1-1 TRBV6-5
TGTGCCAGCAGACCCCCGGGACAAACGAACACTGAAGCTTTCTTT CASRPPGQTNTEAFF - - TRBJ1-1 TRBV2
TGCGCCAGCAGCTTGTTGGGGTCGGCTGGACAGGGGGATTGGGAGACCCAGTACTTC CASSLLGSAGQGDWETQYF TRBD1 - TRBJ2-5 TRBV5-1
TGCGCCAGCAGCTTAGGACAGGTCGGCTATGGCTACACCTTC CASSLGQVGYGYTF TRBD1 - TRBJ1-2 TRBV5-1
TGCAGCGTGGTAACCGGGACTAGCTCCTACGAGCAGTACTTC CSVVTGTSSYEQYF TRBD2 - TRBJ2-7 TRBV29-1
TGTGCCAGCAGCAAAAACAGGGTGAATGAAAAACTGTTTTTT CASSKNRVNEKLFF - - TRBJ1-4 TRBV5-6
TGTGCCTCTGGGACTGGGAGCACAGATACGCAGTATTTT CASGTGSTDTQYF - few TRBJ2-3 TRBV7-3
TGCGCCAGCAGCCAAGGGGCAGGGGGCCTATACGAGCAGTACTTC CASSQGAGGLYEQYF TRBD1 - TRBJ2-7 TRBV4-1
TGTGCCAGCAGCTTCGAGGGAGGAATCTTCGATACGCAGTATTTT CASSFEGGIFDTQYF - - TRBJ2-3 TRBV5-4
TGTGCCTGGAGTGTTCCGGGACAGGGGGAATCACCCCTCCACTTT CAWSVPGQGESPLHF TRBD1 - TRBJ1-6 TRBV30
TGTGCCAGCAGTCCTCCTAGAGCTCCTGAGCAGTTCTTC CASSPPRAPEQFF - - TRBJ2-1 TRBV12-3/TRBV12-4
TGTGCCAGCAGCCAAGGACTACTAGGGGCCCAGTACTTC CASSQGLLGAQYF - - TRBJ2-5 TRBV11-1
TGCGCCAGCAGCCAAGATCCCGGCAGGACTTACGAGCAGTACTTC CASSQDPGRTYEQYF - - TRBJ2-7 TRBV4-1
TGTGCCAGCAGTCCCAGGGACTTCATCACCAATGAGCAGTTCTTC CASSPRDFITNEQFF - - TRBJ2-1 TRBV27
TGTGCCAGCAGCTTGGGAGAAGCCAAAAACATTCAGTACTTC CASSLGEAKNIQYF - - TRBJ2-4 TRBV5-4
TGTGCCAGCAGTTTTTACAATCAGCCCCAGCATTTT CASSFYNQPQHF - once TRBJ1-5 TRBV12-3/TRBV12-4
TGTGCCAGCAGTTACTCGCGTGACATGGGTGGCTACACCTTC CASSYSRDMGGYTF - - TRBJ1-2 TRBV6-6
TGTGCCAGCAGTTACCCTAGCGGGAAGTACAATGAGCAGTTCTTC CASSYPSGKYNEQFF TRBD2 once TRBJ2-1 TRBV6-2/TRBV6-3
TGTGCCAGCAGCGCCCTTACAGGGGAGAATCAGCCCCAGCATTTT CASSALTGENQPQHF TRBD1 - TRBJ1-5 TRBV9
TGTGCCAGCAGCCAAAGTCAGGGGGCAAATCAGCCCCAGCATTTT CASSQSQGANQPQHF TRBD1 - TRBJ1-5 TRBV3-1/TRBV3-2
TGTGCCAGCAGTTCGAACAGGGGCCCCAATCAGCCCCAGCATTTT CASSSNRGPNQPQHF TRBD1 few TRBJ1-5 TRBV28
TGTGCCAGCAGCTTAGGGGGTGACAATCAGCCCCAGCATTTT CASSLGGDNQPQHF - - TRBJ1-5 TRBV11-2
TGTGCCAGTAGTAGCCTCTATGGCTACACCTTC CASSSLYGYTF - - TRBJ1-2 TRBV19
TGTGCCAGCAGCTTCGGACAGAATAATGAGGGCGAGCAGTACTTC CASSFGQNNEGEQYF - few TRBJ2-7 TRBV7-9
TGTGCCAGCAGCTTGGAGCAGGGCAGCCGTGGTTCACCCCTCCACTTT CASSLEQGSRGSPLHF - - TRBJ1-6 TRBV5-8
TGTGCCAGCAGCTCAATCGACAGGGGTTTGTCCTGGGAGCTGTTTTTT CASSSIDRGLSWELFF TRBD1 few TRBJ2-2 TRBV7-2
TGTGCCAGCAGCGTAGAAGGAAGGATGGCTGGAAACACCATATATTTT CASSVEGRMAGNTIYF - once TRBJ1-3 TRBV9
TGTGCCAGCAGCCACCGGGACATCGGGTATGGCTACACCTTC CASSHRDIGYGYTF - - TRBJ1-2 TRBV3-1/TRBV3-2
TGTGCCAGTACCTCATACCGGGGGGAGCCCCAGCATTTT CASTSYRGEPQHF - - TRBJ1-5 TRBV19
TGTGCCAGCAGCTTGACAGGAAAAGGGTCCGAGCAGTACTTC CASSLTGKGSEQYF - - TRBJ2-7 TRBV13
TGCGCCAGCAGCCCGGTAGCGGGAGGGTTCGGGGAAGAGACCCAGTACTTC CASSPVAGGFGEETQYF TRBD2 - TRBJ2-5 TRBV5-1
TGTGCCAGCAGCCTGGGGCTTAGCGCTGAGCAGTTCTTC CASSLGLSAEQFF - - TRBJ2-1 TRBV7-8
TGTGCCAGCAGCCGGACGGTCCAATTTGGCTACACCTTC CASSRTVQFGYTF - - TRBJ1-2 TRBV3-1/TRBV3-2
TGTGCCAGTAGGAAACTAGCGGAACGAGGAAATGAGCAGTTCTTC CASRKLAERGNEQFF TRBD2 - TRBJ2-1 TRBV19
TGTGCCAGCAGCTCCCGGGACCACGGGAACATTCAGTACTTC CASSSRDHGNIQYF - - TRBJ2-4 TRBV5-6
TGTGCCAGCAGTTATGGGGGGAGCTCCTACAATGAGCAGTTCTTC CASSYGGSSYNEQFF - - TRBJ2-1 TRBV6-2/TRBV6-3
TGTGCCAGCAGCCAAGGACAGGTGAACACTGAAGCTTTCTTT CASSQGQVNTEAFF TRBD1 - TRBJ1-1 TRBV5-4
TGTGCCAGCAGCCCCTCGGGACAGGGGAGCACTGAAGCTTTCTTT CASSPSGQGSTEAFF TRBD1 - TRBJ1-1 TRBV7-9
TGCGCCAGCAGCCAAGAGTACGGGGGCTCCTACGAGCAGTACTTC CASSQEYGGSYEQYF - - TRBJ2-7 TRBV4-3